This T cell receptor (beta chain) was documented in a study of cytotoxic CD8 clonotypes in ibrutinib-treated CLL. For the study at large: Partial response was seen in about 24 patients and complete response in 2; after median about 68 months, approximately 14 stayed remitted, some twelve progressed.

Investigators sought sequencing depths of between 1 in 200,000 and 1 in 1 million T cells. Profiled with immunoSEQ multiplex PCR; TCRdb holds only in-frame clones, not every one. Of around 40,000 clones in the sample, 70% are singletons; the top ten hold roughly 9.1%. The V and J ends lost 1 base and 4 bases, in that order; junction bases with no gene match: 4. The CDR3 is 14 residues long. CDR1 and CDR2 (germline): SGHRS, YFSETQ. The sequencing here drew on PBMCs, taken at disease progression, from a patient treated with ibrutinib. This chain links TRBV5-1 with TRBJ2-5; 7 positions match TRBD1. The TCR comes from a human donor with chronic lymphocytic leukemia. The CDR3 is CASSLTGDRETQYF. CDR3 coding DNA: TGCGCCAGCAGCTTGACAGGGGATCGAGAGACCCAGTACTTC.